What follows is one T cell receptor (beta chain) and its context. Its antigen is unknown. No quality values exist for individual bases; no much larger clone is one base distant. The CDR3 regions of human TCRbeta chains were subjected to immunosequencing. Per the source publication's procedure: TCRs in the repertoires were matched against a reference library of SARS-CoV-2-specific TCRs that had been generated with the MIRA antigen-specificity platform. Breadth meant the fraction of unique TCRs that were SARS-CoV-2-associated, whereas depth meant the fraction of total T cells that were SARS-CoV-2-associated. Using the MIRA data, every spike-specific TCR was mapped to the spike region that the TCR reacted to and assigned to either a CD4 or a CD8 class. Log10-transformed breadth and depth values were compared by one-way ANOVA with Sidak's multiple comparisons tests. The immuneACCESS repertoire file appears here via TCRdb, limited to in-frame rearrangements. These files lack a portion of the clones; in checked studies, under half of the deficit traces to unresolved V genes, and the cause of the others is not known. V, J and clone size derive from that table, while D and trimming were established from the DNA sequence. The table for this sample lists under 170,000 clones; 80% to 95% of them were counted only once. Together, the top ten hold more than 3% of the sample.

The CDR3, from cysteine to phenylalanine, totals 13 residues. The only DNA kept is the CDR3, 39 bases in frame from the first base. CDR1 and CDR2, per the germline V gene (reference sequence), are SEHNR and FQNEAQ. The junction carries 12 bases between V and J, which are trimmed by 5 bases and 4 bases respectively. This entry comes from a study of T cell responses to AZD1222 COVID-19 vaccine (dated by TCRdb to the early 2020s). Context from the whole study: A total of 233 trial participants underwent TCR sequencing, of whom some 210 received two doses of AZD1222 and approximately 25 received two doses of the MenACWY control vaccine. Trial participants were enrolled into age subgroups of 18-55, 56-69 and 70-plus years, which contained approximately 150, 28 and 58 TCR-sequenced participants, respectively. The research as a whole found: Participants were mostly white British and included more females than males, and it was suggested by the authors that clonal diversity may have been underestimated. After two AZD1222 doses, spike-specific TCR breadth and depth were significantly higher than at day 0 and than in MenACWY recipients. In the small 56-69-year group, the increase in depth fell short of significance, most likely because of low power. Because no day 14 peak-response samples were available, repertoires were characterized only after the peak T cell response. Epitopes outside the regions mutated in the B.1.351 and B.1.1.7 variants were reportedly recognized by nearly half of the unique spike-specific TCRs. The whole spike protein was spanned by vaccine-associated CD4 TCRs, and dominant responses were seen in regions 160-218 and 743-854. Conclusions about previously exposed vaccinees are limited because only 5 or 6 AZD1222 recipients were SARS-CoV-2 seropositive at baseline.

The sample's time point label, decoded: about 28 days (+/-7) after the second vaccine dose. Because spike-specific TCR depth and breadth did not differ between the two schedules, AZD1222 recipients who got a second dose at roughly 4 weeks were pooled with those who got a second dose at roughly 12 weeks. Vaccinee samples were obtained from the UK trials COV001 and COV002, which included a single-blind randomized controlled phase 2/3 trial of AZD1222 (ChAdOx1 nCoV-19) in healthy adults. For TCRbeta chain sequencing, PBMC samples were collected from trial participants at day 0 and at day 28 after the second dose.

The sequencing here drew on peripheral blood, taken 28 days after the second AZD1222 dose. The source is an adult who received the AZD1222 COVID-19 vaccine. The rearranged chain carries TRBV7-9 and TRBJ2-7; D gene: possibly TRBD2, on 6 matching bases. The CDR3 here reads CASSRVAGYEQYF. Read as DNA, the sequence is TGTGCCAGCAGCCGCGTCGCGGGATACGAGCAGTACTTC.